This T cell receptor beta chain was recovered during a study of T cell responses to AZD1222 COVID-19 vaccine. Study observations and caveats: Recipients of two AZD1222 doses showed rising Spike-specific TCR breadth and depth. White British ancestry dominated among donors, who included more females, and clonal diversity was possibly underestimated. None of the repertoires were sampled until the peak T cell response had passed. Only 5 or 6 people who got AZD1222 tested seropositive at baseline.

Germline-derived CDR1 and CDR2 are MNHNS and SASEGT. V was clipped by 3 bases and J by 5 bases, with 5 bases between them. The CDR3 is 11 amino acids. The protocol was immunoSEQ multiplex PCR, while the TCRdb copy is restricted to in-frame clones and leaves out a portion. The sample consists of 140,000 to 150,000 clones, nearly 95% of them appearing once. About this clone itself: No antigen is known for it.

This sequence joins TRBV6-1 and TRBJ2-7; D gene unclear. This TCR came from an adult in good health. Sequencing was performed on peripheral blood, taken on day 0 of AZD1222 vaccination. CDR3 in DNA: TGTGCCAGCAGTGAGCAGGACGAGCAGTACTTC. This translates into CASSEQDEQYF.